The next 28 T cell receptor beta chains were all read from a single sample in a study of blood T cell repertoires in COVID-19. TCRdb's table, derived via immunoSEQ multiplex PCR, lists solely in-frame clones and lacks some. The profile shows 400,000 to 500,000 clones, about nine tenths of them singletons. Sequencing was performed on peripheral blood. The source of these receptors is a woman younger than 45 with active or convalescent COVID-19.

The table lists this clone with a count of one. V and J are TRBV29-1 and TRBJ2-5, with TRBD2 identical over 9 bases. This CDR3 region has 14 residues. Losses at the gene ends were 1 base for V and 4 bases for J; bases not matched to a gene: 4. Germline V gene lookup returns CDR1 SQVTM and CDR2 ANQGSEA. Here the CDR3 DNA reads TGCAGCGTTGAAGCTAGCGGGGTAGGAGAGACCCAGTACTTC. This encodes CSVEASGVGETQYF.

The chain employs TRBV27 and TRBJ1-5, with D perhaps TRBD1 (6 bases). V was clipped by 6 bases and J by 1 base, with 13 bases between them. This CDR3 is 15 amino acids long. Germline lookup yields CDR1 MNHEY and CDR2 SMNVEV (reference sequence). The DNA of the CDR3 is TGTGCCAGCAGCCAGTACAGGGAGAGCAATCAGCCCCAGCATTTT. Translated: CASSQYRESNQPQHF.

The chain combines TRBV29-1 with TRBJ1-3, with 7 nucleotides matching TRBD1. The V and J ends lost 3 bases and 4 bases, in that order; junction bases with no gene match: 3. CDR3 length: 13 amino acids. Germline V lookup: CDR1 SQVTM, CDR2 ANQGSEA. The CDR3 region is CSVEGDSGNTIYF. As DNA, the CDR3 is TGCAGCGTTGAGGGGGACAGCGGAAACACCATATATTTT.

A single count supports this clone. The CDR3: CASSGDRQGTYNEQFF. The CDR3 DNA follows: TGTGCCAGCAGTGGGGATCGACAGGGAACCTACAATGAGCAGTTCTTC. The chain couples TRBV25-1 to TRBJ2-1, with TRBD1 identical over 7 bases. The CDR3 has 16 residues. Looked up from germline, CDR1 is MGHDK and CDR2 is SYGVNS. V lost 4 bases and J lost 2; bases outside the gene matches: 8.

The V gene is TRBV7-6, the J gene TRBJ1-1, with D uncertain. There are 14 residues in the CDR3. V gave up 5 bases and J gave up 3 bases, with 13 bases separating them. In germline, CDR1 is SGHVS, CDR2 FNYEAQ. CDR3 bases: TGTGCCAGCAGCCTCACCTGGGGAGACACTGAAGCTTTCTTT. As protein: CASSLTWGDTEAFF.

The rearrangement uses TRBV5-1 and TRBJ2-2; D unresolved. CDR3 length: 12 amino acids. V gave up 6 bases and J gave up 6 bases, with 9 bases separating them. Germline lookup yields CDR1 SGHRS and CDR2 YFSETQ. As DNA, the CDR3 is TGCGCCAGCACTACAGTTCCCGGGGAGCTGTTTTTT. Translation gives CASTTVPGELFF.

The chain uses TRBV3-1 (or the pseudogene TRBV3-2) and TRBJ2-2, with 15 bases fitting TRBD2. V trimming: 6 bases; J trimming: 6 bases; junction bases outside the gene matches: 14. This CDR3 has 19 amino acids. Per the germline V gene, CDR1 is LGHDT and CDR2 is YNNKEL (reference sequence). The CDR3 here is CASRHSGLAGGLMAGELFF. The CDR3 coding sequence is TGTGCCAGCAGACATTCGGGACTAGCGGGAGGCCTAATGGCCGGGGAGCTGTTTTTT.

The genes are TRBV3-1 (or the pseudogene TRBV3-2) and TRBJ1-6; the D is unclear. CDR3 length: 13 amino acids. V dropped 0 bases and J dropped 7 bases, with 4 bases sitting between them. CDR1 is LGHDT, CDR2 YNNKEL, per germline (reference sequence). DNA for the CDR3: TGTGCCAGCAGCCAAGAAACAAATTCACCCCTCCACTTT. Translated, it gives CASSQETNSPLHF.

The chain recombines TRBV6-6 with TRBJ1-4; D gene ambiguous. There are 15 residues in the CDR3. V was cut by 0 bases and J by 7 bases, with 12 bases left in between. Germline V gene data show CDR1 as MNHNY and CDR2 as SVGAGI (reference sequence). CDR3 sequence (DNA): TGTGCCAGCAGTTACTCGGTGGGCGCGTCTGAAAAACTGTTTTTT. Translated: CASSYSVGASEKLFF.

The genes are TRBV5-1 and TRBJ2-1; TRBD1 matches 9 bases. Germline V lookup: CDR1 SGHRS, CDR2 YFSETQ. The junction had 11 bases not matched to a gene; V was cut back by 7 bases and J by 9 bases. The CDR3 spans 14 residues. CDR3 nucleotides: TGCGCCAGCGACCCGGGACAGGGTTTTAGTGAGCAGTTCTTC. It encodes CASDPGQGFSEQFF. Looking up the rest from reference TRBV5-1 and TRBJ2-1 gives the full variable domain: KAGVTQTPRYLIKTRGQQVTLSCSPISGHRSVSWYQQTPGQGLQFLFEYFSETQRNKGNFPGRFSGRQFSNSRSEMNVSTLELGDSALYLCASDPGQGFSEQFFGPGTRLTVL.

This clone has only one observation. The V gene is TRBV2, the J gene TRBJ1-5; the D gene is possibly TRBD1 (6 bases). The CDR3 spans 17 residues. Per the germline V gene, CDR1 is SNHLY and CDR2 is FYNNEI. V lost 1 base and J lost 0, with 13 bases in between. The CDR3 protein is CASSEGRTVTSNQPQHF. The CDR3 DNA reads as TGTGCCAGCAGTGAAGGGAGGACAGTCACTAGCAATCAGCCCCAGCATTTT.

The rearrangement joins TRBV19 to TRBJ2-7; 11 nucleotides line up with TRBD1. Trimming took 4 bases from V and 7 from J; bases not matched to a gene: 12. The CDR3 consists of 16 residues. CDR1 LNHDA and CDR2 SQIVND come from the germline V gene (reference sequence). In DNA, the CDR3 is TGTGCCAGTAGTACCGATTCCGGGACAGGGGGAGTGGAGCAGTACTTC. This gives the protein CASSTDSGTGGVEQYF.

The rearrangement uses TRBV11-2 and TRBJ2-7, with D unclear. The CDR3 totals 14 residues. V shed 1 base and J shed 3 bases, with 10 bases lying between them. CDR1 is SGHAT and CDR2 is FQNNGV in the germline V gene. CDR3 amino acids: CASSLGRQNYEQYF. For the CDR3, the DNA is TGTGCCAGCAGCTTAGGTCGCCAGAACTACGAGCAGTACTTC.

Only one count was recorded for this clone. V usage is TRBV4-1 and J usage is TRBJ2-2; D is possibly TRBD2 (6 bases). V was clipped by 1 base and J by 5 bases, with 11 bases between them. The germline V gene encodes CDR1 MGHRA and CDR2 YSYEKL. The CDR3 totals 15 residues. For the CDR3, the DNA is TGCGCCAGCAGCCAAGGGCTAAGCGGGACCGGGGAGCTGTTTTTT. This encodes CASSQGLSGTGELFF.

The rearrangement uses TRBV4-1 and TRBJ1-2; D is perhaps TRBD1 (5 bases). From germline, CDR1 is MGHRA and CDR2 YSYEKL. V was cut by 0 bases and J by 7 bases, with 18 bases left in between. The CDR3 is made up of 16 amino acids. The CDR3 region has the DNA TGCGCCAGCAGCCAAGAAGACAGTTCAGGGCTGGGTGGCTACACCTTC. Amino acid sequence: CASSQEDSSGLGGYTF.

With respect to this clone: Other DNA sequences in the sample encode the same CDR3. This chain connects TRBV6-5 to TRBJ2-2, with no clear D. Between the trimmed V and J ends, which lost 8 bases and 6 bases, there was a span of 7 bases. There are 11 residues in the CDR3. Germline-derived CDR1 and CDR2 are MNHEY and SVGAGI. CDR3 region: CASRASGELFF. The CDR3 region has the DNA TGTGCCAGCCGCGCCTCCGGGGAGCTGTTTTTT.

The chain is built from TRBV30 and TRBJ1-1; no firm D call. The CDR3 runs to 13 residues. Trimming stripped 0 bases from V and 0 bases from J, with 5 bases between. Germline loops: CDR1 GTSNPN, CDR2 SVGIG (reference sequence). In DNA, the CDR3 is TGTGCCTGGAGTGTGGCCATGAACACTGAAGCTTTCTTT. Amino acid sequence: CAWSVAMNTEAFF.

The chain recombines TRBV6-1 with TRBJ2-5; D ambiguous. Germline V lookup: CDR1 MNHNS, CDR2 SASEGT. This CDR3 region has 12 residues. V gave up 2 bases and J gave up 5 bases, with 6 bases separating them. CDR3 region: CASSEPGETQYF. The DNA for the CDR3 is TGTGCCAGCAGTGAACCCGGGGAGACCCAGTACTTC.

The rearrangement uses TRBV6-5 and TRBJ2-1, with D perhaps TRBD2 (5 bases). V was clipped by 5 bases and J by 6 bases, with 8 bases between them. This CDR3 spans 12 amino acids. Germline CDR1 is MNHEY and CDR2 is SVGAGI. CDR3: CASSTSPNEQFF. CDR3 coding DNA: TGTGCCAGCAGTACTAGTCCCAATGAGCAGTTCTTC.

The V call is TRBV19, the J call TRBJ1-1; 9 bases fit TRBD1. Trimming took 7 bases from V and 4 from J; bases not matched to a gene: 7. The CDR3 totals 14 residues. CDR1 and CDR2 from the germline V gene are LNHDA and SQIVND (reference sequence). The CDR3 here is CASIPTGGPTEAFF. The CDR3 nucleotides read TGTGCCAGTATTCCCACAGGGGGCCCCACTGAAGCTTTCTTT.

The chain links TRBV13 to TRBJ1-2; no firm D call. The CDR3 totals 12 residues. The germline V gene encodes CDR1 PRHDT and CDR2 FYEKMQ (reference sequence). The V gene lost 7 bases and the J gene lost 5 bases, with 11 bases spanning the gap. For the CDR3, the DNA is TGTGCCAGCAACGGCGGGAGGTATGGCTACACCTTC. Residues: CASNGGRYGYTF.

The CDR3 DNA reads as TGTGCCAGCAGTTTAGGTAATCCCCACGAGCAGTACTTC. This codes for CASSLGNPHEQYF. The V and J genes are TRBV12-3 or TRBV12-4 and TRBJ2-7; D remains ambiguous. The germline V and J ends were trimmed by 1 base and 5 bases, with 9 bases remaining between them. This CDR3 region has 13 residues.

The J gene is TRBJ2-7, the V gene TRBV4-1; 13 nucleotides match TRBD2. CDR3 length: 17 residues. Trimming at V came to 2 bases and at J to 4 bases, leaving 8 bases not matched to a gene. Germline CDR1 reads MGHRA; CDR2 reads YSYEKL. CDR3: CASSQPTSGGAYYEQYF. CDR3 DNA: TGCGCCAGCAGCCAACCTACTAGCGGGGGGGCGTATTACGAGCAGTACTTC.

CDR3 nucleotides: TGTGCCAGCAGCTTCCTTAGCGGACCGCCCTACGAGCAGTACTTC. Translated, it gives CASSFLSGPPYEQYF. The chain uses TRBV7-2 and TRBJ2-7; TRBD2 might be the D (6 bases). Trimming stripped 3 bases from V and 2 bases from J, with 14 bases between. The CDR3 loop spans 15 amino acids. Germline values: CDR1 SGHTA, CDR2 FQGNSA.

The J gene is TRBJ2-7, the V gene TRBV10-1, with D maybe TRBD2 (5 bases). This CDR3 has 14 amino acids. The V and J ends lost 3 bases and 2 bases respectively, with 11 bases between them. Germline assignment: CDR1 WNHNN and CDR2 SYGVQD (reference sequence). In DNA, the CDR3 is TGCGCCAGCAGTGAATCCCGGAGGCCCTACGAGCAGTACTTC. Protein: CASSESRRPYEQYF.

The CDR3 nucleotides are TGCGCCAGCAGTGAGTGGCCGGGACTAGCGGGAGGAGCCACCTACGAGCAGTACTTC. Encoded protein: CASSEWPGLAGGATYEQYF. V is TRBV10-1 and J is TRBJ2-7; 15 nucleotides match TRBD2. There are 19 residues in the CDR3. Losses at the gene ends were 1 base for V and 2 bases for J; bases not matched to a gene: 9. CDR1 and CDR2 (germline): WNHNN, SYGVQD (reference sequence).

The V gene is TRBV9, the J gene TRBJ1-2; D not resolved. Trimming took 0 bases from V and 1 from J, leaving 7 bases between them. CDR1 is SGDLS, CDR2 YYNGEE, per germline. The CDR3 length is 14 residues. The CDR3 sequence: CASSVGQNNYGYTF. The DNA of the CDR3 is TGTGCCAGCAGCGTAGGTCAGAATAACTATGGCTACACCTTC.

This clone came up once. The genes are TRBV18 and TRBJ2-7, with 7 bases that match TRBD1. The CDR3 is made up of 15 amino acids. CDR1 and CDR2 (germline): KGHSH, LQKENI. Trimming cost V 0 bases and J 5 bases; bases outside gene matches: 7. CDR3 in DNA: TGTGCCAGCTCACCACCTTCAGGGGGTAGGAACGAGCAGTACTTC. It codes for CASSPPSGGRNEQYF.